The rows below give T cell receptor beta chains drawn from one sample of a study of cytomegalovirus exposure and HLA in healthy donors. TCRdb keeps only in-frame clones here, not all; method: immunoSEQ multiplex PCR. This table holds approximately 190,000 clones, 81% found once. The sequencing input was PBMCs. Receptor source: a man aged 40-50 years in good health and CMV-seropositive. The CDR3 runs from the conserved cysteine through the conserved F or W. Fields, in order: V gene, D gene, clone size, J gene, CDR3 protein, CDR3 DNA. D genes are given only for firm matches. Only some rows state a clone size, as once, few, many or a class for expanded clones.

TRBV6-1	.	.	TRBJ1-5	CASSVLSNQPQHF	TGTGCCAGCAGTGTCTTAAGCAATCAGCCCCAGCATTTT
TRBV2	.	.	TRBJ2-3	CASSETTDTQYF	TGTGCCAGCAGTGAAACTACAGATACGCAGTATTTT
TRBV4-3	TRBD2	.	TRBJ2-5	CASSQVGGRAVETQYF	TGCGCCAGCAGCCAAGTCGGCGGGAGGGCCGTAGAGACCCAGTACTTC
TRBV5-4	.	.	TRBJ2-2	CASSLDAGAGELFF	TGTGCCAGCAGCTTGGACGCAGGGGCCGGGGAGCTGTTTTTT
TRBV5-1	TRBD1	.	TRBJ2-3	CASSPDRGLFTDTQYF	TGCGCCAGCAGCCCGGACAGGGGGCTATTCACAGATACGCAGTATTTT
TRBV19	.	.	TRBJ2-7	CASSIRPGPGDEQYF	TGTGCCAGTAGTATCCGGCCGGGTCCGGGGGACGAGCAGTACTTC
TRBV9	TRBD1	.	TRBJ2-3	CASSYKKGQGSTDTQYF	TGTGCCAGCAGCTACAAAAAAGGACAGGGCAGCACAGATACGCAGTATTTT
TRBV19	.	.	TRBJ2-2	CASLRDGHNTGELFF	TGTGCCAGTCTCAGGGATGGGCACAACACCGGGGAGCTGTTTTTT
TRBV4-1	TRBD1	.	TRBJ1-1	CASSQQGDTEAFF	TGCGCCAGCAGCCAGCAGGGGGACACTGAAGCTTTCTTT
TRBV6-5	.	.	TRBJ2-1	CASSRDTYNEQFF	TGTGCCAGCAGCCGGGACACCTACAATGAGCAGTTCTTC
TRBV7-9	TRBD1	.	TRBJ2-1	CASSSRRGTGSNEQFF	TGTGCCAGCAGCTCCAGGAGGGGGACAGGGTCTAATGAGCAGTTCTTC
TRBV7-8	TRBD1	.	TRBJ2-7	CASSLVLVAGDRGPSYEQYF	TGTGCCAGCAGCTTAGTACTGGTGGCGGGGGACAGGGGCCCGTCCTACGAGCAGTACTTC
TRBV5-4	TRBD2	few	TRBJ2-5	CASSLVGAGGETQYF	TGTGCCAGCAGCTTGGTGGGAGCGGGGGGGGAGACCCAGTACTTC
TRBV5-1	.	few	TRBJ1-1	CASSFYGNTEAFF	TGCGCCAGCAGCTTCTATGGGAACACTGAAGCTTTCTTT
TRBV9	TRBD2	.	TRBJ2-3	CASSAYGTSGRGADTQYF	TGTGCCAGCAGCGCCTACGGGACTAGCGGGAGAGGCGCAGATACGCAGTATTTT
TRBV6-5	.	.	TRBJ2-1	CASTTGSNEQFF	TGTGCCAGCACCACAGGGTCCAATGAGCAGTTCTTC
TRBV4-3	TRBD2	.	TRBJ2-2	CASTGLAGGTGELFF	TGCGCCAGCACGGGACTAGCGGGAGGGACCGGGGAGCTGTTTTTT
TRBV6-5	TRBD1	.	TRBJ2-1	CASSRLRGSGNEQFF	TGTGCCAGCAGCCGGCTCAGGGGGTCAGGGAATGAGCAGTTCTTC
TRBV28	.	.	TRBJ1-2	CASSQTGEHGYTF	TGTGCCAGCAGTCAGACAGGCGAACATGGCTACACCTTC
TRBV6-1	TRBD2	.	TRBJ2-3	CASSEISGGPTDTQYF	TGTGCCAGCAGTGAGATTAGCGGGGGACCCACAGATACGCAGTATTTT
TRBV5-1	TRBD1	once	TRBJ1-1	CASSVPGQGVAFF	TGCGCCAGCAGCGTTCCGGGACAGGGGGTAGCTTTCTTT
TRBV6-1	TRBD2	.	TRBJ2-1	CASSDGSGGYNEQFF	TGTGCCAGCAGTGACGGGAGCGGGGGCTACAATGAGCAGTTCTTC
TRBV10-3	.	.	TRBJ2-2	CAISDGARNTGELFF	TGTGCCATCAGTGACGGAGCGAGGAACACCGGGGAGCTGTTTTTT
TRBV4-3	TRBD1	.	TRBJ2-7	CASSQTGQGFYEQYF	TGCGCCAGCAGCCAGACGGGACAGGGGTTCTACGAGCAGTACTTC
TRBV7-9	TRBD1	.	TRBJ1-2	CASSPRDRTYGYTF	TGTGCCAGCAGCCCCCGGGACAGGACCTATGGCTACACCTTC
TRBV6-5	TRBD1	.	TRBJ1-2	CASSRDRIYGYTF	TGTGCCAGCAGTAGGGACAGAATCTATGGCTACACCTTC
TRBV6-5	.	.	TRBJ1-1	CASPKGGGDTEAFF	TGTGCCAGCCCCAAAGGAGGGGGGGATACTGAAGCTTTCTTT
TRBV7-9	TRBD1	.	TRBJ1-4	CASSLGPGQGDEKLFF	TGTGCCAGCAGCTTAGGACCGGGACAGGGGGATGAAAAACTGTTTTTT
TRBV7-9	TRBD1	.	TRBJ1-4	CASSPGGTWGEKLFF	TGTGCCAGCAGCCCAGGGGGGACTTGGGGGGAAAAACTGTTTTTT
TRBV19	TRBD1	.	TRBJ2-6	CASSIVGQVIGANVLTF	TGTGCCAGTAGTATAGTGGGACAGGTAATTGGGGCCAACGTCCTGACTTTC
TRBV7-2	TRBD1	.	TRBJ2-7	CASRPTGTGGHEQYF	TGTGCCAGCCGCCCCACCGGGACAGGGGGCCACGAGCAGTACTTC
TRBV7-9	.	.	TRBJ2-3	CASSLSGLGTDTQYF	TGTGCCAGCAGCTTAAGTGGGCTCGGTACAGATACGCAGTATTTT
TRBV2	.	.	TRBJ1-6	CASTRQPNSPLHF	TGTGCCAGCACCCGACAGCCTAATTCACCCCTCCACTTT
TRBV4-2	.	.	TRBJ1-4	CASSQDGGAIGEKLFF	TGTGCCAGCAGCCAAGATGGGGGGGCGATAGGTGAAAAACTGTTTTTT
TRBV18	.	.	TRBJ1-3	CASSPFEGGSGNTIYF	TGTGCCAGCTCACCATTTGAAGGGGGTTCTGGAAACACCATATATTTT
TRBV7-2	TRBD2	.	TRBJ2-3	CASSSLAGNRDTQYF	TGTGCCAGCAGCTCCCTAGCGGGAAATCGGGATACGCAGTATTTT
TRBV18	.	.	TRBJ2-6	CASSDLPGTENVLTF	TGTGCCAGCTCAGATTTGCCCGGGACTGAAAACGTCCTGACTTTC
TRBV9	.	.	TRBJ1-1	CASSVEQRNTEAFF	TGTGCCAGCAGCGTAGAACAGAGGAACACTGAAGCTTTCTTT
TRBV6-5	.	.	TRBJ2-7	CASSSFYEQYF	TGTGCCAGCAGTTCCTTCTACGAGCAGTACTTC
TRBV10-3	TRBD1	.	TRBJ2-1	CAISPGQGANNEQFF	TGTGCCATCAGCCCTGGACAGGGAGCAAACAATGAGCAGTTCTTC
TRBV18	.	.	TRBJ2-7	CASSPSSYEQYF	TGTGCCAGCTCACCTAGTTCCTACGAGCAGTACTTC
TRBV6-5	TRBD2	.	TRBJ2-7	CASSYSGFAGGGEQYF	TGTGCCAGCAGTTATTCGGGCTTTGCGGGAGGGGGTGAGCAGTACTTC
TRBV7-3	.	.	TRBJ2-5	CASSLQGLDQETQYF	TGTGCCAGCAGCTTACAGGGGTTGGACCAAGAGACCCAGTACTTC
TRBV10-3	.	.	TRBJ2-3	CAITLDTADTQYF	TGTGCCATCACCCTGGACACAGCAGATACGCAGTATTTT
TRBV9	.	once	TRBJ2-3	CASSVASVSTDTQYF	TGTGCCAGCAGCGTAGCGAGCGTTAGCACAGATACGCAGTATTTT
TRBV28	.	.	TRBJ1-2	CASSLSLGVRSYGYTF	TGTGCCAGCAGTTTATCTTTAGGGGTCCGGAGCTATGGCTACACCTTC